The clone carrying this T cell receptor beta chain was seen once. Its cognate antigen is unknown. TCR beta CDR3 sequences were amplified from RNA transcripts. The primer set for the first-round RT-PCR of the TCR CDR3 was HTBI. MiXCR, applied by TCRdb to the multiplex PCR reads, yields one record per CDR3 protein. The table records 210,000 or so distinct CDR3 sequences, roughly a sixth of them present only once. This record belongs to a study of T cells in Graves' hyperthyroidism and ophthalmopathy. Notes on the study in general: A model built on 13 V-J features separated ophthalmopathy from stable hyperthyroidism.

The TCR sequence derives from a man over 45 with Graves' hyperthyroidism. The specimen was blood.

For the CDR3, the DNA is TGTGCCAGCAGCTTGCGACTAGCGGGAGTCACCGGGGAGCTGTTTTTT. As protein: CASSLRLAGVTGELFF. The chain is built from TRBV7-2 and TRBJ2-2, with 12 positions matching TRBD2. CDR3 size: 16 residues. Germline V gene sequence: CDR1 SGHTA, CDR2 FQGNSA. After removal of 3 bases from V and 4 bases from J, the junction contained 3 bases not matched to a gene. Drawing the rest from reference TRBV7-2 and TRBJ2-2, the complete variable domain is GAGVSQSPSNKVTEKGKDVELRCDPISGHTALYWYRQSLGQGLEFLIYFQGNSAPDKSGLPSDRFSAERTGGSVSTLTIQRTQQEDSAVYLCASSLRLAGVTGELFFGEGSRLTVL.